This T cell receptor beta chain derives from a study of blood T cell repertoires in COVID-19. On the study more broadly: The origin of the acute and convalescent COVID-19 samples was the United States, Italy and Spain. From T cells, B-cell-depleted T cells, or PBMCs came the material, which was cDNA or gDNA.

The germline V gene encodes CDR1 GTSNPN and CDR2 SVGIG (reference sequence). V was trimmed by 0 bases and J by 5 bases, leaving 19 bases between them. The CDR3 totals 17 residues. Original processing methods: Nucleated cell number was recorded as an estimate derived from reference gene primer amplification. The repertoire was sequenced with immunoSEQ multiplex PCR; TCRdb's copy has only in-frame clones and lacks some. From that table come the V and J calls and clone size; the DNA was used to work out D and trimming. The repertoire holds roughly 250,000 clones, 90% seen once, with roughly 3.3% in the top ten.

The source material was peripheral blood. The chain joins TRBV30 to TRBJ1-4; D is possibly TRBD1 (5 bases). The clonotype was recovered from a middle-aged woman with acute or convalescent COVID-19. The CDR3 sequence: CAWSVLSPGGWNEKLFF. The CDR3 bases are TGTGCCTGGAGTGTCCTATCCCCCGGGGGTTGGAATGAAAAACTGTTTTTT.